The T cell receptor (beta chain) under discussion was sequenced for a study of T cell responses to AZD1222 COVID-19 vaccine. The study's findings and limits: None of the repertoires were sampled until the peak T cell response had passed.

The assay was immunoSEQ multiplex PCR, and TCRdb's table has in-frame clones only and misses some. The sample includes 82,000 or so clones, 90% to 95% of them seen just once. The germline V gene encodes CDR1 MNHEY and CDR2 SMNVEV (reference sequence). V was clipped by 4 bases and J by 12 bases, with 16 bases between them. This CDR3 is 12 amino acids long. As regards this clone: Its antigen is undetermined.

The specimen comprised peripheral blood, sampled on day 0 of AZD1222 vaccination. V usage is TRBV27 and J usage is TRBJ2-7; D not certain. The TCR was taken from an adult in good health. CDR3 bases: TGTGCCAGCAGTTCCCCCCTCGGACCTCGGTACTTC. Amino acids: CASSSPLGPRYF.